The 24 T cell receptor beta chains below come from one sample, sequenced in a study of T cells in Graves' hyperthyroidism and ophthalmopathy. RNA transcripts served as the template for amplifying TCR beta CDR3 regions. The study used the HTBI primer set for a first-round RT-PCR of the TCR CDR3. TCRdb itself ran the multiplex PCR reads through MiXCR, one entry per CDR3 protein. The table records approximately 600,000 distinct CDR3 sequences, 11% to 15% of them present only once. The sample taken for sequencing was blood. All receptors come from a woman between 18 and 29 years old with Graves' ophthalmopathy.

This clonotype was counted ten times or more. CDR3 residues: CSVGQGGTEAFF. CDR3 in DNA: TGCAGCGTTGGACAGGGAGGAACTGAAGCTTTCTTT. J is TRBJ1-1 and V is TRBV29-1; 7 bases map to TRBD1. This CDR3 has 12 amino acids. Per germline, CDR1 SQVTM and CDR2 ANQGSEA. The junction had 4 bases not matched to a gene; V was cut back by 4 bases and J by 5 bases.

This clonotype was recorded at least ten times. The V gene is TRBV7-3, the J gene TRBJ2-1; maybe TRBD2 (5 bases). V lost 6 bases and J lost 9, with 21 bases in between. The germline CDR1 and CDR2 sequences are SGHTA and FQGTGA. The CDR3 extends over 15 amino acids. The CDR3 bases are TGTGCCAGCAGAGAAGCGGAAGGACTCCGGAGTGAGCAGTTCTTC. Its translation: CASREAEGLRSEQFF. Full variable domain (remainder filled in from reference TRBV7-3 and TRBJ2-1): GAGVSQTPSNKVTEKGKYVELRCDPISGHTALYWYRQSLGQGPEFLIYFQGTGAADDSGLPNDRFFAVRPEGSVSTLKIQRTERGDSAVYLCASREAEGLRSEQFFGPGTRLTVL.

This chain uses TRBV6-2 or TRBV6-3 with TRBJ2-3; D unclear. Germline CDR1 is MNHEY and CDR2 is SVGEGT. V was shortened by 6 bases and J by 2 bases, with 12 bases between the two germline ends. The CDR3 totals 14 residues. CDR3 sequence: CASRAPRTTDTQYF. CDR3 coding DNA: TGTGCCAGCAGGGCCCCGCGGACCACAGATACGCAGTATTTT.

This clonotype was seen repeatedly, ten times or more. The chain uses TRBV2 and TRBJ2-7, with TRBD1 matching 12 bases. Germline loops: CDR1 SNHLY, CDR2 FYNNEI. This CDR3 is 16 amino acids long. V shed 2 bases and J 5 bases; nucleotides not matched to a gene: 7. In nucleotides, the CDR3 is TGTGCCAGCAGTGAACCCCCGGGACAGGGGGCCGACGAGCAGTACTTC. Translation gives CASSEPPGQGADEQYF.

The rearrangement joins TRBV6-1 to TRBJ1-3; no definite D call. CDR1 is MNHNS and CDR2 is SASEGT in the germline V gene. This CDR3 has 16 residues. V shed 6 bases and J shed 0 bases, with 15 bases lying between them. CDR3 loop: CASSPNGGISGNTIYF. The CDR3 nucleotides read TGTGCCAGCAGCCCCAATGGAGGAATCTCTGGAAACACCATATATTTT.

In this sample, this clonotype turned up a few times. The genes are TRBV9 and TRBJ2-3; a possible D gene is TRBD1 (5 bases). Germline values: CDR1 SGDLS, CDR2 YYNGEE. Trimming left V 3 bases short and J 4 bases short, with 12 bases between. This CDR3 is built from 14 residues. The CDR3 DNA is TGTGCCAGCAGCGCCAGGTGGGGCGCAGATACGCAGTATTTT. As protein: CASSARWGADTQYF.

The sample holds many counts of this clonotype. The gene calls are TRBV7-3 and TRBJ2-1; a weak D match, TRBD2 (6 bases). V was clipped by 5 bases and J by 9 bases, with 20 bases between them. The germline V gene has CDR1 SGHTA and CDR2 FQGTGA. CDR3 length: 15 amino acids. The CDR3 here is CASSPTSSDLGEQFF. The CDR3 DNA is TGTGCCAGCAGCCCCACCTCTAGCGACTTAGGTGAGCAGTTCTTC.

There are a few counts of this clonotype. This rearrangement joins TRBV9 to TRBJ2-7; D remains unclear. Germline V gives CDR1 SGDLS, CDR2 YYNGEE. Between the trimmed V and J ends, which lost 0 bases and 0 bases, there was a span of 4 bases. The CDR3 has 13 amino acids. The CDR3 reads CASSVASSYEQYF. CDR3 sequence (DNA): TGTGCCAGCAGCGTAGCTTCCTCCTACGAGCAGTACTTC.

This clonotype was found many times. The rearrangement links TRBV7-9 to TRBJ1-1; the D gene is possibly TRBD1 (5 bases). The CDR3 loop spans 14 amino acids. Germline CDR1 and CDR2: SEHNR and FQNEAQ (reference sequence). V was cut by 1 base and J by 3 bases, with 9 bases left in between. The CDR3 loop is CASSLGGVDTEAFF. As DNA, the CDR3 is TGTGCCAGCAGCTTAGGGGGGGTGGACACTGAAGCTTTCTTT.

The chain links TRBV30 to TRBJ1-3; no definite D call. V lost 4 bases, J lost 4 bases, and 8 bases lay in between. This CDR3 spans 12 amino acids. Germline assignment: CDR1 GTSNPN and CDR2 SVGIG (reference sequence). In DNA form, the CDR3 reads TGTGCCTGGATAGGAGGGGGAAACACCATATATTTT. It encodes CAWIGGGNTIYF. The full variable domain, rest sourced from reference TRBV30 and TRBJ1-3, is SQTIHQWPATLVQPVGSPLSLECTVEGTSNPNLYWYRQAAGRGLQLLFYSVGIGQISSEVPQNLSASRPQDRQFILSSKKLLLSDSGFYLCAWIGGGNTIYFGEGSWLTVV.

This clonotype was detected many times. V is TRBV5-1 and J is TRBJ1-1; D uncertain. Trimming shortened V by 3 bases and J by 1 base, and 10 bases separated the two germline ends. This CDR3 spans 14 amino acids. Germline V lookup: CDR1 SGHRS, CDR2 YFSETQ. The CDR3 loop is CASSSNAANTEAFF. The DNA for the CDR3 is TGCGCCAGCAGCTCCAACGCGGCGAACACTGAAGCTTTCTTT.

The chain combines TRBV30 with TRBJ1-1; 9 positions match TRBD1. Germline CDR1 reads GTSNPN; CDR2 reads SVGIG (reference sequence). After removal of 1 base from V and 4 bases from J, the junction contained 7 bases not matched to a gene. This CDR3 has 15 residues. CDR3 DNA: TGTGCCTGGAGTGAAGGACAGGGGTGGGGCACTGAAGCTTTCTTT. Translated, it gives CAWSEGQGWGTEAFF.

This clonotype was detected many times. This chain links TRBV2 with TRBJ1-1; no clear D. CDR1 and CDR2 from the germline V gene are SNHLY and FYNNEI. This CDR3 spans 14 amino acids. V lost 5 bases, J lost 1 base, and 11 bases lay in between. The CDR3 DNA is TGTGCCAGCAGTCGATCCTCGGGGAACACTGAAGCTTTCTTT. This codes for CASSRSSGNTEAFF.

The V call is TRBV14, the J call TRBJ2-1, with D perhaps TRBD1 or TRBD2 (6 bases each). Germline values: CDR1 SGHDN, CDR2 FVKESK. The CDR3 totals 18 residues. With 2 bases removed from V and 2 bases from J, the gap between germline ends came to 19 bases. DNA for the CDR3: TGTGCCAGCAGCCAAACCCAGCTAGGGGGGAAAACCTACAATGAGCAGTTCTTC. Translated: CASSQTQLGGKTYNEQFF.

In this sample, this clonotype turned up a few times. This chain uses TRBV20-1 with TRBJ2-7; D not certain. Trimming stripped 0 bases from V and 2 bases from J, with 11 bases between. The CDR3 is 14 residues long. From germline, CDR1 is DFQATT and CDR2 SNEGSKA (reference sequence). CDR3 sequence reads: CSARDQDGAYEQYF. CDR3 DNA sequence: TGCAGTGCTAGAGATCAAGATGGGGCCTACGAGCAGTACTTC.

This clonotype was seen only a few times. This chain links TRBV12-3 or TRBV12-4 with TRBJ2-4; possibly TRBD1 or TRBD2 for D (5 bases each). CDR3 length: 18 amino acids. Deletions cut 1 base from V and 0 bases from J, with 16 bases between. CDR3 nucleotide sequence: TGTGCCAGCAGTTTAGAATACACTGGGGGTCTAGCCAAAAACATTCAGTACTTC. Translated: CASSLEYTGGLAKNIQYF.

The chain joins TRBV19 to TRBJ1-5; TRBD1 matches 7 bases. This CDR3 is 14 amino acids long. Germline assignment: CDR1 LNHDA and CDR2 SQIVND (reference sequence). The junction had 5 bases not matched to a gene; V was cut back by 2 bases and J by 7 bases. In DNA form, the CDR3 reads TGTGCCAGTAGTATAACGGGGACAGCGCAGCCCCAGCATTTT. The encoded protein is CASSITGTAQPQHF.

This clonotype occurred many times. The chain links TRBV27 to TRBJ2-1; 8 bases line up with TRBD2. The CDR3 has 15 amino acids. CDR1 MNHEY and CDR2 SMNVEV come from the germline V gene (reference sequence). With 10 bases clipped from V and 6 bases from J, the junction kept 14 bases outside the gene matches. The CDR3 spells CATTPWGLGPNEQFF. As DNA, the CDR3 is TGTGCCACCACCCCGTGGGGACTAGGACCCAATGAGCAGTTCTTC.

The sample holds many counts of this clonotype. The rearrangement links TRBV6-5 to TRBJ1-1; 8 nucleotides align to TRBD1. Losses at the gene ends were 4 bases for V and 3 bases for J; bases not matched to a gene: 7. CDR3 length: 15 residues. CDR1 is MNHEY and CDR2 is SVGAGI in the germline V gene. The CDR3 is CASSCHGTGYTEAFF. CDR3 in DNA: TGTGCCAGCAGTTGCCACGGGACAGGATACACTGAAGCTTTCTTT.

This clonotype was seen repeatedly, ten times or more. V usage is TRBV6-1 and J usage is TRBJ1-1; D is ambiguous. CDR1 is MNHNS and CDR2 is SASEGT in the germline V gene. The CDR3 spans 13 residues. Trimming pared 6 bases from V and 5 bases from J, leaving 13 bases between. Written as DNA, the CDR3 is TGTGCCAGCAGATCCATAAGCGAGACTGAAGCTTTCTTT. This codes for CASRSISETEAFF.

This clonotype was picked up a small number of times. The V and J genes are TRBV9 and TRBJ2-1, with TRBD2 matching over 7 bases. The CDR3 is made up of 18 amino acids. V gave up 3 bases and J gave up 1 base; unmatched junction bases: 13. Germline V gives CDR1 SGDLS, CDR2 YYNGEE. As DNA, the CDR3 is TGTGCCAGCAGCGGCTTTATTGGGGGGGAGCGGTCCTACAATGAGCAGTTCTTC. Translating it yields CASSGFIGGERSYNEQFF.

This clonotype has at least ten counts. The chain combines TRBV12-3 or TRBV12-4 with TRBJ1-6, with 7 bases aligning to TRBD1. V lost 6 bases and J lost 3; bases outside the gene matches: 8. The CDR3 loop spans 16 amino acids. This CDR3 reads CASSWDSENYNSPLHF. DNA for the CDR3: TGTGCCAGCAGCTGGGACAGTGAGAACTATAATTCACCCCTCCACTTT.

This clonotype was counted ten times or more. The V call is TRBV3-1, the J call TRBJ2-5; 7 positions agree with TRBD2. In germline, CDR1 is LGHDT, CDR2 YNNKEL (reference sequence). V was clipped by 11 bases and J by 2 bases; unmatched bases: 8. This CDR3 has 13 amino acids. The CDR3 here is CASLVGGQETQYF. The CDR3 DNA follows: TGTGCCTCCCTAGTGGGAGGGCAAGAGACCCAGTACTTC.

This clonotype was observed at least ten times. The rearrangement links TRBV7-9 to TRBJ2-3; 7 bases map to TRBD2. The ends lost 6 bases at V and 5 bases at J; junction bases unmatched: 11. CDR1 SEHNR and CDR2 FQNEAQ come from the germline V gene (reference sequence). The CDR3 covers 15 residues. The CDR3 spells CASSPLAAYVDTQYF. The CDR3 DNA reads as TGTGCCAGCAGTCCTCTAGCGGCATACGTAGATACGCAGTATTTT.